This is a list of T cell receptor beta chains from one sample in a study of cytomegalovirus exposure and HLA in healthy donors. The table came from immunoSEQ multiplex PCR; TCRdb's copy has only in-frame clones and leaves some out. The table records some 190,000 clones, 86% of them present only once. Specimen: PBMCs. These receptors were taken from a woman aged 18-29 years in good health and CMV-seronegative. The conserved cysteine and the conserved F or W are not part of the CDR3 here.

ASSRRSGANVLT	TRBV7-2	TRBJ2-6
ASSLSGTGELF	TRBV7-9	TRBJ2-2
ASSQISSQAWELF	TRBV4-1	TRBJ2-2
ASRHAGTRTDTQY	TRBV11-2	TRBJ2-3
ASSFAGGGTQY	TRBV7-9	TRBJ2-5
ASSMSRGPHNEQF	TRBV19	TRBJ2-1
ASSEGGMNTEAF	TRBV6-1	TRBJ1-1
ASSPRGGPPFFYNEQF	TRBV13	TRBJ2-1
ASSQPTSGRRNEQY	TRBV4-1	TRBJ2-7
AWSVLAGGLGTDTQY	TRBV30	TRBJ2-3
ASTEPGQGFFYYNSPLH	TRBV2	TRBJ1-6
ASVGTGEGWAEAF	TRBV6-5	TRBJ1-1
AWSIQGYEQY	TRBV30	TRBJ2-7
ASTKNRVWNTEAF	TRBV6-5	TRBJ1-1
ASSQGLAGAFPEF	TRBV4-1	TRBJ2-1
ASRAPALNEQF	TRBV7-8	TRBJ2-1
ASSWGTADQPQH	TRBV6-6	TRBJ1-5
ASSFGSFSYEQY	TRBV5-5	TRBJ2-7
ASSYSGGVETQY	TRBV6-6	TRBJ2-5
ASSPGSPGANVLT	TRBV18	TRBJ2-6
ASSTGTGGLINYGYT	TRBV9	TRBJ1-2
ASSLSLGRQPLLELF	TRBV19	TRBJ2-2
ASSASPGANVLT	TRBV9	TRBJ2-6
ARQGKFGNTIY	TRBV30	TRBJ1-3
AWSLLAGPYEQY	TRBV30	TRBJ2-7
ASSLDHTSGRLGNEQF	TRBV11-2	TRBJ2-1
ASSRTSGSTDTQY	TRBV28	TRBJ2-3
ASITLTLNYGYT	TRBV7-3	TRBJ1-2
ASSQGWNTEAF	TRBV5-1	TRBJ1-1
TSSQGLKREATDTQY	TRBV1	TRBJ2-3
ASSTQGASGNTIY	TRBV19	TRBJ1-3
ASSMRGGTGELF	TRBV19	TRBJ2-2
ASSQEMASYKNIQY	TRBV4-2	TRBJ2-4
ASSPLGGHNEQF	TRBV7-9	TRBJ2-1
ASSQALLNSPLH	TRBV4-2	TRBJ1-6
ASSLSGRAWADTQY	TRBV2	TRBJ2-3
ASSPRGDTNQPQH	TRBV18	TRBJ1-5
ASSFFQGTVAF	TRBV27	TRBJ1-1
ASSQDPGQDTEAF	TRBV4-2	TRBJ1-1
ASTNSLNTEAF	TRBV6-5	TRBJ1-1
ASSVEGTGNYEQY	TRBV9	TRBJ2-7
ASSFLQGNEQF	TRBV7-3	TRBJ2-1
ASSEGLAEY	TRBV6-5	TRBJ2-7
ATSRDLLGGYGYT	TRBV15	TRBJ1-2
ASSESVWTGTEAF	TRBV10-2	TRBJ1-1
ASSTLTGNTISNQPQH	TRBV27	TRBJ1-5
ASSEAPGNEQY	TRBV6-1	TRBJ2-7
ASSSSTMTGELF	TRBV28	TRBJ2-2
ASSLGGFGAINTEAF	TRBV27	TRBJ1-1
ASSQDSAGVGNIQY	TRBV4-1	TRBJ2-4
ASSAGTSGRASVYNEQF	TRBV9	TRBJ2-1
ASSPNAENYGYT	TRBV18	TRBJ1-2
ASSLAPVQSSYEQY	TRBV11-2	TRBJ2-7
ASTDLHQQGRLSGYT	TRBV19	TRBJ1-2
ASRRQGAPFYEQY	TRBV2	TRBJ2-7
AWSPDRLNTEAF	TRBV30	TRBJ1-1
ASSPRSSGGSYNEQF	TRBV18	TRBJ2-1
ASTPGQILYGYT	TRBV10-2	TRBJ1-2
ASSFRKQGFGGEQF	TRBV7-2	TRBJ2-1
ASTRTGWETQY	TRBV6-5	TRBJ2-5